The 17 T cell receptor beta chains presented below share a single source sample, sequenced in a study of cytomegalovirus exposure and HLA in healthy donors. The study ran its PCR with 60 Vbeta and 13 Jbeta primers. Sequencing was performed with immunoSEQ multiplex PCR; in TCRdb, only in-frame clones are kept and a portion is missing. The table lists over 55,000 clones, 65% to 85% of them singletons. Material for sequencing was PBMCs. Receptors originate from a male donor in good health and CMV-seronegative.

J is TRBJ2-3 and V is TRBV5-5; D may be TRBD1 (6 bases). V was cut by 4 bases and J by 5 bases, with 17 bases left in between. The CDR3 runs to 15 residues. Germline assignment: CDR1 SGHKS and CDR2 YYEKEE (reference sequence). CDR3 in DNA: TGTGCCAGCAGCCCCTCTCGCCCAGGGGTAGATACGCAGTATTTT. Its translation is CASSPSRPGVDTQYF.

As DNA, the CDR3 is TGCGCCAGCAGCTCCCCACTAGCGGGGGGGAATGAGCAGTTCTTC. It translates to CASSSPLAGGNEQFF. The chain joins TRBV5-1 to TRBJ2-1; 13 bases match TRBD2. CDR1 is SGHRS and CDR2 is YFSETQ in the germline V gene. The CDR3 covers 15 residues. V trimming: 3 bases; J trimming: 7 bases; junction bases outside the gene matches: 4. The full variable domain, its missing parts supplied by reference TRBV5-1 and TRBJ2-1, is KAGVTQTPRYLIKTRGQQVTLSCSPISGHRSVSWYQQTPGQGLQFLFEYFSETQRNKGNFPGRFSGRQFSNSRSEMNVSTLELGDSALYLCASSSPLAGGNEQFFGPGTRLTVL.

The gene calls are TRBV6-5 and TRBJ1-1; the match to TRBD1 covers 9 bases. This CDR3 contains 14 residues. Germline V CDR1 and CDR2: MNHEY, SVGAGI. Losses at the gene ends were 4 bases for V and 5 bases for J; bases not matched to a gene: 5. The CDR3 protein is CASSSGTGRTEAFF. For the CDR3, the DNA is TGTGCCAGCAGTTCCGGGACAGGGCGAACTGAAGCTTTCTTT.

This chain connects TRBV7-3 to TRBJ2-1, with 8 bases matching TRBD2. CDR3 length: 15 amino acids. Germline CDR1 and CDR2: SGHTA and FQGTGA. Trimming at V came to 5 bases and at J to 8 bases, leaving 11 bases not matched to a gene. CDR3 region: CASSEPGGATDEQFF. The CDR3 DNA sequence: TGTGCCAGCAGCGAGCCCGGGGGGGCAACGGATGAGCAGTTCTTC.

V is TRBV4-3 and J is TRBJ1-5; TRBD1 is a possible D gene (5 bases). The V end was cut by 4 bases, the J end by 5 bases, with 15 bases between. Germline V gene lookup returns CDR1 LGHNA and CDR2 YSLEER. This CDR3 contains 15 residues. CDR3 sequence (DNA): TGCGCCAGCAGCCCAAGCCCCGGGGGAGATCAGCCCCAGCATTTT. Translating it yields CASSPSPGGDQPQHF.

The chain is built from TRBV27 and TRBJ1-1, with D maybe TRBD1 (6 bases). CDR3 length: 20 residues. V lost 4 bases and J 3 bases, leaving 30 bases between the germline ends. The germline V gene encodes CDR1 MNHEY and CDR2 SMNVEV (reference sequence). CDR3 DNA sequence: TGTGCCAGCAGTTCTCCTTCCCAGAAGACCTCAGGGGCTCGGGACACTGAAGCTTTCTTT. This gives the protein CASSSPSQKTSGARDTEAFF.

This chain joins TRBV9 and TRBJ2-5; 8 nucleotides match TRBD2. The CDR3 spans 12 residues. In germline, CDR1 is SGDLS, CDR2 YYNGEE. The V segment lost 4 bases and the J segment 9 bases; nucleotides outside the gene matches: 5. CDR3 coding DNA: TGTGCCAGCAGCCACTCGGGGGGGGCCCAGTACTTC. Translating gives CASSHSGGAQYF.

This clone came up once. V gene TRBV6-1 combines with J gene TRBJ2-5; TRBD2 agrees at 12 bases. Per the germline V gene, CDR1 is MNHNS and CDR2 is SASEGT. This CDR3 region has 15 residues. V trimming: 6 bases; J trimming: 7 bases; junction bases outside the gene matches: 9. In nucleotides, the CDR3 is TGTGCCAGCAGCCCCTCTAGCGGGGGGGCCGTGACCCAGTACTTC. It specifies CASSPSSGGAVTQYF.

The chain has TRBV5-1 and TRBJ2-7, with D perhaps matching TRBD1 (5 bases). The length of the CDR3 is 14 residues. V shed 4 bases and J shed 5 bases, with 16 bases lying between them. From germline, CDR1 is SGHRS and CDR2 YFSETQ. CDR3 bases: TGCGCCAGCAGCCTCGGCTCAGGGTCCCACGAGCAGTACTTC. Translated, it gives CASSLGSGSHEQYF.

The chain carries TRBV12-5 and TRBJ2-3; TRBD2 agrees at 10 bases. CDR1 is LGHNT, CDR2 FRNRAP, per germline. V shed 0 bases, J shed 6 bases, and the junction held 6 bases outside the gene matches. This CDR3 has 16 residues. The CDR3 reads CASGLVAAGGRDTQYF. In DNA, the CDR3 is TGTGCTAGTGGTTTGGTAGCAGCGGGGGGGCGGGATACGCAGTATTTT.

Here the CDR3 DNA reads TGTGCCAGCAGCGTGTCTAATGGCAGGGGACGGGATGAGCAGTTCTTC. Protein product: CASSVSNGRGRDEQFF. The V and J genes are TRBV9 and TRBJ2-1, with a tentative D call TRBD1 (6 bases). Deletions cut 2 bases from V and 8 bases from J, with 20 bases between. CDR3 length: 16 amino acids. Germline V gene lookup returns CDR1 SGDLS and CDR2 YYNGEE. Complete variable domain (other parts from reference TRBV9 and TRBJ2-1): DSGVTQTPKHLITATGQRVTLRCSPRSGDLSVYWYQQSLDQGLQFLIQYYNGEERAKGNILERFSAQQFPDLHSELNLSSLELGDSALYFCASSVSNGRGRDEQFFGPGTRLTVL.

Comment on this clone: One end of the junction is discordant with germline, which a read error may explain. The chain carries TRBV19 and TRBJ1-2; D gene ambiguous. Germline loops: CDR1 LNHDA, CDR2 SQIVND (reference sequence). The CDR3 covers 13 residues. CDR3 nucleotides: TGTGCCAGTAGTCCCGCCGTAGACTATAGCTACACCTTC. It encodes CASSPAVDYSYTF.

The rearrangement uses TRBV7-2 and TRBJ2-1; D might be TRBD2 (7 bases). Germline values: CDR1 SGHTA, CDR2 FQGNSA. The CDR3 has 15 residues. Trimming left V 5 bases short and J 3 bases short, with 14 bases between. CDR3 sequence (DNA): TGTGCCAGCAGCCCGGGGGGCCCCATCTACAATGAGCAGTTCTTC. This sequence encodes CASSPGGPIYNEQFF.

CDR3 in amino acids: CASSPSLGGNQPQHF. The DNA for the CDR3 is TGTGCCAGCTCACCATCTCTTGGAGGCAATCAGCCCCAGCATTTT. The chain employs TRBV18 and TRBJ1-5; the D is unclear. V was trimmed by 2 bases and J by 2 bases, leaving 10 bases between them. The CDR3 has 15 amino acids. Per germline, CDR1 KGHSH and CDR2 LQKENI.

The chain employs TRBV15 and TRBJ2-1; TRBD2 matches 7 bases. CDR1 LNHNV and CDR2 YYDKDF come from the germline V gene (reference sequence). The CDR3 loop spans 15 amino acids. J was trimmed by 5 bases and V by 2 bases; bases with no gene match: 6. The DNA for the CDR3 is TGTGCCACCAGCAGAATGGGGGGGGTGGACAATGAGCAGTTCTTC. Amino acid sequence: CATSRMGGVDNEQFF.

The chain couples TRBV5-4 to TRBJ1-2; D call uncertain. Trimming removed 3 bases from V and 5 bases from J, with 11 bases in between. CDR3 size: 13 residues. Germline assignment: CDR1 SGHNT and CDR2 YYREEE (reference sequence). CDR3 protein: CASSSRGSYGYTF. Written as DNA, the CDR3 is TGTGCCAGCAGCTCACGGGGATCGTATGGCTACACCTTC.

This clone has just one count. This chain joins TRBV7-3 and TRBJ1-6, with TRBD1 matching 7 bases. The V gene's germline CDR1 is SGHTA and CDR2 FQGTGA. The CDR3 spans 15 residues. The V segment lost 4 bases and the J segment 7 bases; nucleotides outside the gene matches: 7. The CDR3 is CASSSSGTANSPLHF. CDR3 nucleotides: TGTGCCAGCAGCTCATCCGGGACAGCCAATTCACCCCTCCACTTT.